This TCR beta chain was sequenced during a study of T cells in Graves' hyperthyroidism and ophthalmopathy. Ophthalmopathy cases met thresholds of Clinical Activity Score at least 3, NOSPECS grade at least 4 and duration under 3 months. The study excluded patients with uncontrolled infection, other autoimmune disease, pregnancy or lactation. In making diagnoses, clinical symptoms, serum thyroxine and TRAb, thyroid ultrasound and orbital computed tomography were all used. The germline gives CDR1 DFQATT, CDR2 SNEGSKA (reference sequence). There are 16 residues in the CDR3. J was trimmed by 4 bases and V by 3 bases; bases with no gene match: 7. The table lists this clonotype with many counts. Its antigen is not known. Study conclusions and caveats: Most clonotypes expanded in thyroid above 0.001 were likewise present in blood.

It was RNA transcripts that yielded the amplified TCR beta CDR3 regions. HTBI primers drove first-round RT-PCR of the TCR CDR3. One entry per CDR3 protein, called by TCRdb with MiXCR from the multiplex PCR reads. The repertoire holds about 55,000 distinct CDR3 sequences, with about 57% as singletons. Sequencing used blood. The sequence was obtained from a woman aged 55-69 years with Graves' ophthalmopathy. V is TRBV20-1 and J is TRBJ2-4; TRBD1 agrees at 12 bases. The CDR3 spells CSASSGTGGRKNIQYF. The CDR3 DNA reads as TGCAGTGCTAGCTCCGGGACAGGGGGCCGTAAAAACATTCAGTACTTC.